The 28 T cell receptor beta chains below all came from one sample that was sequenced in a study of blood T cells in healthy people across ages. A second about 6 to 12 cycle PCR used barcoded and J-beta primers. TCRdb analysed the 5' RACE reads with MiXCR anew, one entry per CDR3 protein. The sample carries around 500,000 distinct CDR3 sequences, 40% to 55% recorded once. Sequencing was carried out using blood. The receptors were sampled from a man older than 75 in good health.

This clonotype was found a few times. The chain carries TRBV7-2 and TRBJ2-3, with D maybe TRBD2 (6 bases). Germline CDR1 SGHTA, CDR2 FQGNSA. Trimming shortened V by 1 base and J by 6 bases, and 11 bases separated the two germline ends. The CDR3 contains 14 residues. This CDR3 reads CASSLVGGGDTQYF. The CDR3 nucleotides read TGTGCCAGCAGCTTAGTGGGAGGAGGCGATACGCAGTATTTT.

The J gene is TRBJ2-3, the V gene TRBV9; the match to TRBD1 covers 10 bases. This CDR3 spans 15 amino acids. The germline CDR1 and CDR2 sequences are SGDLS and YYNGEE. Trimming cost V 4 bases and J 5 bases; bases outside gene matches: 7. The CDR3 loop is CASSPGQGVGDTQYF. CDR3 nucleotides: TGTGCCAGCAGCCCAGGACAGGGGGTGGGAGATACGCAGTATTTT. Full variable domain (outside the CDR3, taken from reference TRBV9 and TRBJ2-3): DSGVTQTPKHLITATGQRVTLRCSPRSGDLSVYWYQQSLDQGLQFLIQYYNGEERAKGNILERFSAQQFPDLHSELNLSSLELGDSALYFCASSPGQGVGDTQYFGPGTRLTVL.

CDR3 loop: CAISEMTGAETQYF. CDR3 bases: TGTGCCATCAGTGAGATGACAGGTGCGGAGACCCAGTACTTC. The chain joins TRBV10-3 to TRBJ2-5; a weak D match, TRBD1 (6 bases). The CDR3 covers 14 residues. Looked up from germline, CDR1 is ENHRY and CDR2 is SYGVKD. V lost 2 bases, J lost 5 bases, and 12 bases lay in between.

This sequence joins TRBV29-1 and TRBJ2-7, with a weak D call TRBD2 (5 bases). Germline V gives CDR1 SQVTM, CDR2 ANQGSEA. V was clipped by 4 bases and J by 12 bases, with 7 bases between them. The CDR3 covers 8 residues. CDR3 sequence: CSVGTSYF. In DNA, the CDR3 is TGCAGCGTTGGGACTTCGTACTTC.

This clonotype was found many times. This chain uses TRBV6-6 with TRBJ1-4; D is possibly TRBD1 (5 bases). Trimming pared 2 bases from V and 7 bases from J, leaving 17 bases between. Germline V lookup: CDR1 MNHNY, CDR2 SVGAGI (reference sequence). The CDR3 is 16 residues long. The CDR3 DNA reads TGTGCCAGCAGTTACCCCGGCGGTGGGGGAGGTGAAAAACTGTTTTTT. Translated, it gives CASSYPGGGGGEKLFF.

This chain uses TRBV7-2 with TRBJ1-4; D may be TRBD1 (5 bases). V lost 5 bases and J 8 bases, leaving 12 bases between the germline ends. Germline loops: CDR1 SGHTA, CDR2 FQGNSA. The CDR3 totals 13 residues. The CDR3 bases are TGTGCCAGCAGCGTAGGGGCAGGGGAAAAACTGTTTTTT. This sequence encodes CASSVGAGEKLFF. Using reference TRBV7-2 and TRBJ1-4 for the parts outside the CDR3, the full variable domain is GAGVSQSPSNKVTEKGKDVELRCDPISGHTALYWYRQSLGQGLEFLIYFQGNSAPDKSGLPSDRFSAERTGGSVSTLTIQRTQQEDSAVYLCASSVGAGEKLFFGSGTQLSVL.

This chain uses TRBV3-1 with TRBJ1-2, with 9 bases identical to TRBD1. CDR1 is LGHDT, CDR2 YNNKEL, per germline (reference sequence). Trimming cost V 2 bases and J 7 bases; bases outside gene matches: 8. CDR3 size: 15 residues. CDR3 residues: CASSQNGQGFGGYTF. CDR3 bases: TGTGCCAGCAGCCAAAACGGACAGGGGTTCGGTGGCTACACCTTC.

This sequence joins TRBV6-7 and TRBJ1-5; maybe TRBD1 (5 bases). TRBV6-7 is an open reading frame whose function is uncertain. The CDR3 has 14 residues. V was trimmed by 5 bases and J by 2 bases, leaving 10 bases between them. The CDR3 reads CASSAGGGNQPQHF. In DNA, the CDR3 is TGTGCCAGCAGTGCGGGGGGAGGCAATCAGCCCCAGCATTTT.

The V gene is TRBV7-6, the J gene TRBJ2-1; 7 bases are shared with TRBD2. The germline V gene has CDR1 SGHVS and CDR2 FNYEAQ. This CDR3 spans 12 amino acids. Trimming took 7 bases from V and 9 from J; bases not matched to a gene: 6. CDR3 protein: CASIGLEGEQFF. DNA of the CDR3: TGTGCCAGCATTGGACTAGAGGGTGAGCAGTTCTTC.

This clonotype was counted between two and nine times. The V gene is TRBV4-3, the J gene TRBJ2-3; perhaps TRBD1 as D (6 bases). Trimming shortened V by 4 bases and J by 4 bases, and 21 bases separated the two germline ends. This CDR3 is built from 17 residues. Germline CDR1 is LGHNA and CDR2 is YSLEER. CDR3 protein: CASSRRTAGGGADTQYF. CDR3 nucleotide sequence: TGCGCCAGCAGCCGCAGGACAGCCGGCGGTGGCGCAGATACGCAGTATTTT.

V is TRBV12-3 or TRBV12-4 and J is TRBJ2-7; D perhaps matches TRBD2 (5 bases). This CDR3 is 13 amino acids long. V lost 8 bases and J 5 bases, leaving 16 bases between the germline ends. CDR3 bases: TGTGCCAGCTTAGTAGCGAGAGATCACGAGCAGTACTTC. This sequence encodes CASLVARDHEQYF.

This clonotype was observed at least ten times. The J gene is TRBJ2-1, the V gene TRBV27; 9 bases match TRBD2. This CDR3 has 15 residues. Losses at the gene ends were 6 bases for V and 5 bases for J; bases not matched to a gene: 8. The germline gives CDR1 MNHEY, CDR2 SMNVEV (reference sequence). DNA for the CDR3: TGTGCCAGCAGCTCCGGCGGGGGGGTCCACAATGAGCAGTTCTTC. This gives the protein CASSSGGGVHNEQFF.

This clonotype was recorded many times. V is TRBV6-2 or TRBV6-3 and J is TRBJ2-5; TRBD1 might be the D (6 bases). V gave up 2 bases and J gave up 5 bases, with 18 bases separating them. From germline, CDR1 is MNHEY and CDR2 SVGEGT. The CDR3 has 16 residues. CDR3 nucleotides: TGTGCCAGCAGTTACGGGATCCGGACAGATCTTGAGACCCAGTACTTC. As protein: CASSYGIRTDLETQYF.

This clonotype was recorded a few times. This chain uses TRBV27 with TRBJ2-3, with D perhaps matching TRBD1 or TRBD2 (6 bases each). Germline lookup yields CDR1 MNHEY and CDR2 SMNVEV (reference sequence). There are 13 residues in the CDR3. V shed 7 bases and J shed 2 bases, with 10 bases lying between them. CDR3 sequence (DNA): TGTGCCAGCACTGGGGGGCCCACAGATACGCAGTATTTT. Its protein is CASTGGPTDTQYF.

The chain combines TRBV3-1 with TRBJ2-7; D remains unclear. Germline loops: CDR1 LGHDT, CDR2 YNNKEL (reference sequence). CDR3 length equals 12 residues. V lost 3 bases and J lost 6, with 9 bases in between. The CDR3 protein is CASSQSSREQYF. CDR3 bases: TGTGCCAGCAGCCAGTCCTCCCGCGAGCAGTACTTC.

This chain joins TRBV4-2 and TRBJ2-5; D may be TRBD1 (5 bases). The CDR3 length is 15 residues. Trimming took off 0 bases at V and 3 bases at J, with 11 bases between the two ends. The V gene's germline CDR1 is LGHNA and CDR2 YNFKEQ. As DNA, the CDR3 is TGTGCCAGCAGCCAAGATTTGGGGCAGAAAGAGACCCAGTACTTC. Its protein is CASSQDLGQKETQYF.

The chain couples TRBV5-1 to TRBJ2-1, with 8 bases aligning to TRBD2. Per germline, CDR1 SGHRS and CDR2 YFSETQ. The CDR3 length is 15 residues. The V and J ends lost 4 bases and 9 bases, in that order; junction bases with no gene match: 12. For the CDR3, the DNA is TGCGCCAGCAGCCGGGGGGGACTCGGAGGGAGTGAGCAGTTCTTC. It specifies CASSRGGLGGSEQFF.

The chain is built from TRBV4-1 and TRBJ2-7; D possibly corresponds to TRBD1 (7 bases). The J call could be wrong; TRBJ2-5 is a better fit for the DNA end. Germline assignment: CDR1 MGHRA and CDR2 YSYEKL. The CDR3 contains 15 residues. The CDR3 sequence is CASSLSGGGSETQYF. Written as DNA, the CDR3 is TGCGCCAGCAGCCTGAGCGGAGGGGGCTCAGAGACCCAGTACTTC.

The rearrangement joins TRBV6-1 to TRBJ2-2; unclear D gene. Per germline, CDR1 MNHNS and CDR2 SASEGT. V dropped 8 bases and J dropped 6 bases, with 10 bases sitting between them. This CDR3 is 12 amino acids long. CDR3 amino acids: CASLLGSGELFF. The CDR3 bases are TGTGCCAGCCTCCTTGGTTCCGGGGAGCTGTTTTTT.

CDR3 bases: TGCGCCAGTGCCTCGGACAAGTACGAGCAGTACTTC. It is translated as CASASDKYEQYF. The genes are TRBV4-1 and TRBJ2-7, with a tentative D call TRBD1 (5 bases). The germline V gene has CDR1 MGHRA and CDR2 YSYEKL. This CDR3 spans 12 amino acids. With 9 bases removed from V and 4 bases from J, the gap between germline ends came to 13 bases.

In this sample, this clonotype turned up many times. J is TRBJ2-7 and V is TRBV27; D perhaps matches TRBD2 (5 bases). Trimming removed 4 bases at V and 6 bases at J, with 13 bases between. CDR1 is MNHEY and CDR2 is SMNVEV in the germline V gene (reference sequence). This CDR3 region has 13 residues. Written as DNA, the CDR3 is TGTGCCAGCAGTTCAACAGCGGCCGGCGAGCAGTACTTC. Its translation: CASSSTAAGEQYF.

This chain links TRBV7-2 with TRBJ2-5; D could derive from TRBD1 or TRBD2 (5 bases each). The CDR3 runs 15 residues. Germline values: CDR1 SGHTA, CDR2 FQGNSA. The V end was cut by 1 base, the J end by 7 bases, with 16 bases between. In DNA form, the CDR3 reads TGTGCCAGCAGCTTAGGATCGGGGACCATAGGGACCCAGTACTTC. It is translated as CASSLGSGTIGTQYF.

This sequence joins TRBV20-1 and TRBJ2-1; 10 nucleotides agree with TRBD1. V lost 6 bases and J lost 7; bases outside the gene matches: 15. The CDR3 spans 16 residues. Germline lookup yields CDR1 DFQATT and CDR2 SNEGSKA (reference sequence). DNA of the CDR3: TGCAGTGCCAAACGCCCCGGGACAGGGGTTATAAATGAGCAGTTCTTC. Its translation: CSAKRPGTGVINEQFF.

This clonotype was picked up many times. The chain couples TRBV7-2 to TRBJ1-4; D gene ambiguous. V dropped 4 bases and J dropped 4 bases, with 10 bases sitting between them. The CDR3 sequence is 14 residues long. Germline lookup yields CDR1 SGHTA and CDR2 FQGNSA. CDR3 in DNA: TGTGCCAGCAGCTCGATTGGACTTAATGAAAAACTGTTTTTT. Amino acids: CASSSIGLNEKLFF.

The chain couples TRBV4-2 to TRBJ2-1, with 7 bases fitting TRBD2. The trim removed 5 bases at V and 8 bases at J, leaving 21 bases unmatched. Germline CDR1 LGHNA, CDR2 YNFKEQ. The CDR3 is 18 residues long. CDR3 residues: CASSSSQRLAGVKDEQFF. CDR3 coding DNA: TGTGCCAGCAGCTCCTCCCAAAGACTAGCCGGAGTTAAAGATGAGCAGTTCTTC.

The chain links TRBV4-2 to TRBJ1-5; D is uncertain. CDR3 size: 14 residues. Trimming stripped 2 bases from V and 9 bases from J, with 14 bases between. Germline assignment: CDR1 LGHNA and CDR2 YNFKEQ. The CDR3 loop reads CASSQSRNISPQHF. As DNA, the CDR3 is TGTGCCAGCAGCCAATCACGCAACATTTCGCCCCAGCATTTT.

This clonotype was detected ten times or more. CDR3 nucleotides: TGCAGTGCTAGAGATCAAACCGGACTAGCGGGAGGTACCATAGAGACCCAGTACTTC. Protein: CSARDQTGLAGGTIETQYF. The chain is built from TRBV20-1 and TRBJ2-5, with TRBD2 matching 14 bases. J was trimmed by 4 bases and V by 0 bases; bases with no gene match: 13. The CDR3 sequence is 19 residues long. Germline V gives CDR1 DFQATT, CDR2 SNEGSKA (reference sequence).

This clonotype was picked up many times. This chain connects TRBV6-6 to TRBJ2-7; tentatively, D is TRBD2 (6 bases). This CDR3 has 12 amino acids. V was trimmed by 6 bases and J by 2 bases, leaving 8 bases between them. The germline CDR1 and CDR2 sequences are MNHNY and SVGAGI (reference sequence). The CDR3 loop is CASRLAAYEQYF. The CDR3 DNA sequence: TGTGCCAGCAGACTAGCAGCCTACGAGCAGTACTTC.